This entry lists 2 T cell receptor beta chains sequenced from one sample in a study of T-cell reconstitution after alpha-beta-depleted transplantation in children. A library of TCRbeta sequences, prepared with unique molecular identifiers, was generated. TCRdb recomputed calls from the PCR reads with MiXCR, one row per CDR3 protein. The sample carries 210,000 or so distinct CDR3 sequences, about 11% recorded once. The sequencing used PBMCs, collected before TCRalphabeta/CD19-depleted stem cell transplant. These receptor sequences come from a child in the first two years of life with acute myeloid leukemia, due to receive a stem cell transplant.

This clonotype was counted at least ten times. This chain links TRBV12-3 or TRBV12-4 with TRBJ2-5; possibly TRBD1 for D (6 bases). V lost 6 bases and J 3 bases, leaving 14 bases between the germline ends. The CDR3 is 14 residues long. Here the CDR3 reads CASRTTKGEETQYF. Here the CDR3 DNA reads TGTGCCAGCAGGACCACGAAGGGGGAAGAGACCCAGTACTTC.

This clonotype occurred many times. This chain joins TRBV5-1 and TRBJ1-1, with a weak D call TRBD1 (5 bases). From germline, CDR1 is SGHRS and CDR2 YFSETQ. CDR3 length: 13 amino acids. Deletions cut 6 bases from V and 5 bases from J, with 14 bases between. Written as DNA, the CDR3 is TGCGCCAGCACCCCCGGGGGGGGGACTGAAGCTTTCTTT. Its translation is CASTPGGGTEAFF. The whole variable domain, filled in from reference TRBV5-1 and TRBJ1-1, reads KAGVTQTPRYLIKTRGQQVTLSCSPISGHRSVSWYQQTPGQGLQFLFEYFSETQRNKGNFPGRFSGRQFSNSRSEMNVSTLELGDSALYLCASTPGGGTEAFFGQGTRLTVV.